This paragraph covers one T cell receptor (beta chain) sequence. The antigen is undetermined. Germline V lookup: CDR1 SQVTM, CDR2 ANQGSEA. There are 11 residues in the CDR3. V lost 7 bases, J lost 2 bases, and 9 bases lay in between. The treatment denotes: oral pan-JAK inhibitor, 5-10 mg twice daily. PBMCs provided sorted CD4+ and CD8+ T cells. This record belongs to a study of CD8+ T cells in alopecia areata. Whole-study context: Administration of oral tofacitinib to treated patients was at 5 to 10 mg twice daily.

Study conclusions and caveats: As there was one nonresponder, how baseline CD8+ expansion relates to response remains uncertain. Against the mouse data, patients shared TCRs less clearly, possibly for HLA reasons.

Following extraction, RNA underwent reverse transcription to cDNA, which served as the sequencing template. Data came from immunoSEQ multiplex PCR; TCRdb stores just in-frame clones and leaves some out. The sample has 150,000 to 200,000 clones, more than 55% seen once. The clonotype was recovered from a human donor with alopecia areata. The chain carries TRBV29-1 and TRBJ2-7; D is ambiguous. Sequences were derived from CD4+ T cells sorted from blood, sampled at week 49, from a patient treated with tofacitinib. The CDR3 loop reads CSGAETYEQYF. The CDR3 nucleotides read TGCAGCGGGGCAGAAACCTACGAGCAGTACTTC.